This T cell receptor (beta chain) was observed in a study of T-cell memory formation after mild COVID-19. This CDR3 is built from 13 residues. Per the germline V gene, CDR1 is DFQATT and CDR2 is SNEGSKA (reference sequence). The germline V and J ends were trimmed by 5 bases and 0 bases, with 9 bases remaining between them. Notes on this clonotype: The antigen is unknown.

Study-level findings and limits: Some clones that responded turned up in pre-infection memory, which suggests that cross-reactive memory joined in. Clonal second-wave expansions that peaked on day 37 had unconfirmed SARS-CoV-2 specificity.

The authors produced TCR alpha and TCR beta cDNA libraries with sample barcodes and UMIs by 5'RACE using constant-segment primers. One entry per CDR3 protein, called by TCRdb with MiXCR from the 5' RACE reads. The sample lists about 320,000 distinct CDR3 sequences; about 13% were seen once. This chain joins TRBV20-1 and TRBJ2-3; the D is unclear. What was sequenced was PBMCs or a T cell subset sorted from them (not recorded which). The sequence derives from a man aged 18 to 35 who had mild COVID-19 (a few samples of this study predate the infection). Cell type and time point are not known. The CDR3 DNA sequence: TGCAGTGCTGGGCTCTATAGCACAGATACGCAGTATTTT. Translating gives CSAGLYSTDTQYF.